These 8 T cell receptor beta chains share one sample of origin, sequenced in a study of T-cell memory formation after mild COVID-19. In TCRdb, the 5' RACE reads were re-called with MiXCR into one record per CDR3 protein. The table has roughly 150,000 distinct CDR3 sequences, about 23% seen once. Sequenced: PBMCs or a T cell subset sorted from them (not recorded which). The receptor source for this set is an adult woman who had mild COVID-19 (a few samples of this study predate the infection). Cell type and time point are not known.

The V gene is TRBV27, the J gene TRBJ1-5; TRBD1 matches at 8 bases. With V trimmed by 3 bases and J by 5 bases, 6 bases remained unmatched. The CDR3 is made up of 15 amino acids. Germline V CDR1 and CDR2: MNHEY, SMNVEV (reference sequence). CDR3 sequence reads: CASSFGQGGDQPQHF. The DNA of the CDR3 is TGTGCCAGCAGTTTCGGACAGGGCGGCGATCAGCCCCAGCATTTT.

The J gene is TRBJ1-1, the V gene TRBV29-1, with 9 bases lining up with TRBD1. Germline CDR1 is SQVTM and CDR2 is ANQGSEA. This CDR3 is built from 16 residues. The ends lost 3 bases at V and 6 bases at J; junction bases unmatched: 14. DNA for the CDR3: TGCAGCGTTGACGGAGAAGTCCCGGGACAGGGCGCTGAAGCTTTCTTT. This encodes CSVDGEVPGQGAEAFF.

This clonotype has just a few counts. J is TRBJ2-1 and V is TRBV30; D call uncertain. The CDR3 runs 12 residues. Germline lookup yields CDR1 GTSNPN and CDR2 SVGIG (reference sequence). The V end lost 5 bases, the J end lost 0 bases, and 5 bases lay between the germline ends. CDR3 protein: CAWDSSYNEQFF. DNA of the CDR3: TGTGCCTGGGACTCCTCCTACAATGAGCAGTTCTTC.

The chain couples TRBV12-3 or TRBV12-4 to TRBJ1-3; tentatively, D is TRBD1 (6 bases). Trimming pared 4 bases from V and 1 base from J, leaving 8 bases between. This CDR3 spans 14 amino acids. CDR3 amino acids: CASSYRESGNTIYF. The CDR3 DNA reads as TGTGCCAGCAGTTACAGGGAATCTGGAAACACCATATATTTT.

J is TRBJ2-2 and V is TRBV10-3; D gene ambiguous. Trimming removed 7 bases from V and 3 bases from J, with 6 bases in between. CDR1 and CDR2 from the germline V gene are ENHRY and SYGVKD. The CDR3 has 12 amino acids. CDR3 coding DNA: TGTGCCATCACCCGAGACACCGGGGAGCTGTTTTTT. This sequence encodes CAITRDTGELFF.

This clonotype was recorded a few times. The V gene is TRBV12-3 or TRBV12-4, the J gene TRBJ1-1; 10 bases agree with TRBD1. Losses at the gene ends were 5 bases for V and 2 bases for J; bases not matched to a gene: 5. The CDR3 is 15 amino acids. CDR3 loop: CASSPRQGANTEAFF. Here the CDR3 DNA reads TGTGCCAGCAGTCCGCGACAGGGGGCAAACACTGAAGCTTTCTTT.

The chain couples TRBV2 to TRBJ2-7; 9 bases agree with TRBD2. Trimming at V came to 8 bases and at J to 0 bases, leaving 5 bases not matched to a gene. Germline V gives CDR1 SNHLY, CDR2 FYNNEI. This CDR3 is 14 amino acids long. Written as DNA, the CDR3 is TGTGCCAGCTCCGCGGGAGGGATCTCCTACGAGCAGTACTTC. This codes for CASSAGGISYEQYF. Combining the CDR3 with reference TRBV2 and TRBJ2-7 gives the whole variable domain EPEVTQTPSHQVTQMGQEVILRCVPISNHLYFYWYRQILGQKVEFLVSFYNNEISEKSEIFDDQFSVERPDGSNFTLKIRSTKLEDSAMYFCASSAGGISYEQYFGPGTRLTVT.

In this sample, this clonotype turned up a few times. J is TRBJ2-7 and V is TRBV7-2; D is undetermined. Per germline, CDR1 SGHTA and CDR2 FQGNSA. V gave up 3 bases and J gave up 2 bases, with 11 bases separating them. The CDR3 is made up of 14 amino acids. The CDR3 region is CASSLAVRAYEQYF. In DNA form, the CDR3 reads TGTGCCAGCAGCTTGGCGGTGCGAGCCTACGAGCAGTACTTC.